Described below is a single T cell receptor (beta chain) sequence and its context. Its specificity is not known. This record belongs to a study of cytomegalovirus exposure and HLA in healthy donors. This CDR3 has 15 amino acids. CDR1 and CDR2 from the germline V gene are MDHEN and SYDVKM. The junction had 10 bases not matched to a gene; V was cut back by 3 bases and J by 8 bases. Vbeta (60) and Jbeta (13) primers were used in the PCR. Here immunoSEQ multiplex PCR was the method, and the copy in TCRdb shows in-frame clones only, minus some. Among more than 120,000 clones listed, approximately 83% were seen once. General observations from the study: A missense DCLRE1C variant was associated with V- and J-gene trimming of TCR beta chains in a later analysis, and an independent cohort replicated the association.

The chain employs TRBV28 and TRBJ2-1; 7 nucleotides match TRBD2. The clonotype comes from a male donor in good health and CMV-seronegative. Sequences were obtained from PBMCs. CDR3 in DNA: TGTGCCAGCAGTTTGCCGCCCAGCGGGAAAGATGAGCAGTTCTTC. It codes for CASSLPPSGKDEQFF. The full variable domain, rest sourced from reference TRBV28 and TRBJ2-1, is DVKVTQSSRYLVKRTGEKVFLECVQDMDHENMFWYRQDPGLGLRLIYFSYDVKMKEKGDIPEGYSVSREKKERFSLILESASTNQTSMYLCASSLPPSGKDEQFFGPGTRLTVL.